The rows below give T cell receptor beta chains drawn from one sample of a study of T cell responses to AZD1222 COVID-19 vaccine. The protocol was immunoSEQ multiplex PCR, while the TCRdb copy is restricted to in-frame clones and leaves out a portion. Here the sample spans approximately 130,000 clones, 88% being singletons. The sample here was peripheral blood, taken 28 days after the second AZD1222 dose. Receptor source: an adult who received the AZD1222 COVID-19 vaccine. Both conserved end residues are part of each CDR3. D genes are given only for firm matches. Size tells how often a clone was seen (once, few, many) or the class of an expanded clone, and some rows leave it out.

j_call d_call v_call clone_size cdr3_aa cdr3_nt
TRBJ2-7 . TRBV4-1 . CASSQVFGDEQYF TGCGCCAGCAGCCAAGTGTTCGGGGACGAGCAGTACTTC
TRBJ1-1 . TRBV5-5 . CASSLGLQNTEAFF TGTGCCAGCAGCTTGGGGCTACAGAACACTGAAGCTTTCTTT
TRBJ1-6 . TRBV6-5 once CASSSYNSPLHF TGTGCCAGCAGCTCCTATAATTCACCCCTCCACTTT
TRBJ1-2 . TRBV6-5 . CASTLSQGGYGYTF TGTGCCAGCACCCTCTCCCAGGGTGGCTATGGCTACACCTTC
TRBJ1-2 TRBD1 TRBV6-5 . CASSQKDREGYTF TGTGCCAGCAGTCAAAAGGACAGGGAGGGCTACACCTTC
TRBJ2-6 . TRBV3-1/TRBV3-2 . CASSPSRANVLTF TGTGCCAGCAGCCCCTCCCGGGCCAACGTCCTGACTTTC
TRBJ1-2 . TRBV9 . CASSPYTGGYTF TGTGCCAGCAGCCCGTACACGGGAGGCTACACCTTC
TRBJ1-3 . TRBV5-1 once CASSSQGLGNTIYF TGCGCCAGCAGCTCTCAGGGTTTGGGAAACACCATATATTTT
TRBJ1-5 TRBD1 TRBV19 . CASSTWDSSNQPQHF TGTGCCAGTAGTACTTGGGACAGTAGCAATCAGCCCCAGCATTTT
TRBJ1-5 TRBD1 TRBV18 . CASSGQEGEYSNQPQHF TGTGCCAGCTCTGGACAGGAGGGGGAATATAGCAATCAGCCCCAGCATTTT
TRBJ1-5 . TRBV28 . CASSLRGDIPGQPQHF TGTGCCAGCAGTTTAAGGGGGGACATCCCTGGTCAGCCCCAGCATTTT
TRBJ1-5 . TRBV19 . CASSPLVYGQRINQPQHF TGTGCCAGTAGTCCGCTAGTTTATGGACAGAGGATCAATCAGCCCCAGCATTTT
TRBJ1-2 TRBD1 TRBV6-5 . CASSYRTGGYGYTF TGTGCCAGCAGTTACCGGACAGGGGGTTATGGCTACACCTTC
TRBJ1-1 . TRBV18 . CASSPQDYTEAFF TGTGCCAGCTCACCACAGGATTACACTGAAGCTTTCTTT
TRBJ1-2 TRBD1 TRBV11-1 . CASSPTGGLGYTF TGTGCCAGCAGCCCGACAGGGGGCTTAGGCTACACCTTC
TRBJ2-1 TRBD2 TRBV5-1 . CASSLGVAGASSFYNEQFF TGCGCCAGCAGCTTGGGTGTAGCGGGAGCGTCCTCGTTCTACAATGAGCAGTTCTTC
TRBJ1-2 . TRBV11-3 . CASSLAASDYGYTF TGTGCCAGCAGCTTAGCTGCTTCAGACTATGGCTACACCTTC
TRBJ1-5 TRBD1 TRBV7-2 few CASSPPGQGGSPQHF TGTGCCAGCAGCCCACCCGGACAGGGGGGATCGCCCCAGCATTTT
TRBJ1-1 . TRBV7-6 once CASTPGVGSTEAFF TGTGCCAGCACCCCGGGAGTCGGGAGCACTGAAGCTTTCTTT
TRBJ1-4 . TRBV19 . CASSERDEKLFF TGTGCCAGTAGTGAACGGGATGAAAAACTGTTTTTT
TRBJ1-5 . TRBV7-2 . CASSRTGGLSNQPQHF TGTGCCAGCAGCAGAACCGGGGGGCTGAGCAATCAGCCCCAGCATTTT
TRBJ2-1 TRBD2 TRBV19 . CASSRTSGTYNEQFF TGTGCCAGTAGTAGGACTAGCGGAACTTACAATGAGCAGTTCTTC